Listed below are T cell receptor beta chains from one sample, sequenced in a study of cytomegalovirus exposure and HLA in healthy donors. Here immunoSEQ multiplex PCR was the method, and the copy in TCRdb shows in-frame clones only, minus some. This sample has around 180,000 clones; about 85% occur once, and the top ten carry 1%. The sequenced material came from PBMCs. These receptors all stem from a boy under 10 years old in good health and CMV-seronegative. Each CDR3 is given with its conserved first and last residue. D genes are given only for firm matches. Clone size, where shown, is once, few, many, or a class for clones that have expanded.

J gene | V gene | clone size | D gene | CDR3 DNA | CDR3 protein
TRBJ2-2 | TRBV2 | . | . | TGTGCCAGCAGTGTCGGACACAAAACCGGGGAGCTGTTTTTT | CASSVGHKTGELFF
TRBJ2-6 | TRBV29-1 | . | . | TGCAGCGTTGTAATGGGGGCGTCGGGGGCCAACGTCCTGACTTTC | CSVVMGASGANVLTF
TRBJ2-1 | TRBV6-6 | . | TRBD2 | TGTGCCAGCAAGAGAGCGGGGGGGGACAATGAGCAGTTCTTC | CASKRAGGDNEQFF
TRBJ2-1 | TRBV10-2 | . | . | TGCGCCAGCAGCCTTGGAGCTGAGCAGTTCTTC | CASSLGAEQFF
TRBJ2-2 | TRBV4-1 | . | . | TGCGCCAGCAGCCCAGCCGGGGTAGAGGCCACCGGGGAGCTGTTTTTT | CASSPAGVEATGELFF
TRBJ2-3 | TRBV7-9 | . | . | TGTGCCAGCAGCTTAGAGGCGGGCCCGCAGTATTTT | CASSLEAGPQYF
TRBJ1-4 | TRBV5-1 | . | . | TGCGCCAGCAGCTTGTACGGAACTAATGAAAAACTGTTTTTT | CASSLYGTNEKLFF
TRBJ1-2 | TRBV30 | . | TRBD1 | TGTGCCTGGTTCGGACAGGAAAATGGCTACACCTTC | CAWFGQENGYTF
TRBJ2-3 | TRBV5-1 | . | . | TGCGCCAGCTACTTAGCGGCTAGCACAGATACGCAGTATTTT | CASYLAASTDTQYF
TRBJ1-2 | TRBV29-1 | . | TRBD1 | TGCAGCGTTGGACAGGGGGATACTATGGCCTACACCTTC | CSVGQGDTMAYTF
TRBJ1-2 | TRBV28 | . | TRBD1 | TGTGCCAGCAATCTACGGACAGGGGGCTTCTATGGCTACACCTTC | CASNLRTGGFYGYTF
TRBJ1-2 | TRBV18 | . | . | TGTGCCAGCTCTCAAGATCAGGGGCTCAAACCGAATTATGGCTACACCTTC | CASSQDQGLKPNYGYTF
TRBJ1-1 | TRBV2 | . | TRBD1 | TGTGCCAGCAGAGGGACAGCACAGAACACTGAAGCTTTCTTT | CASRGTAQNTEAFF
TRBJ2-1 | TRBV11-2 | . | TRBD2 | TGTGCCAGCAGCTTAGCGGGAGGGCCTCTCTTAGGCTACAATGAGCAGTTCTTC | CASSLAGGPLLGYNEQFF
TRBJ2-7 | TRBV7-9 | . | TRBD1 | TGTGCCAGCAGCCCTCAGGGGACAGGGGGCGCCGAGCAGTACTTC | CASSPQGTGGAEQYF
TRBJ1-2 | TRBV18 | once | . | TGTGCCAGCTCATTACAGGACGACTATGGCTACACCTTC | CASSLQDDYGYTF
TRBJ1-6 | TRBV27 | . | TRBD1 | TGTGCCAGCAGTTTAGGGGGACAGCTTAATTCACCCCTCCACTTT | CASSLGGQLNSPLHF
TRBJ1-2 | TRBV5-1 | . | . | TGCGCCAGCAGCCAAGGGACATCTAGAGATGGCTACACCTTC | CASSQGTSRDGYTF
TRBJ1-1 | TRBV28 | . | . | TGTGCCAGCAGTTCCCTGTGGCTGAACACTGAAGCTTTCTTT | CASSSLWLNTEAFF
TRBJ1-3 | TRBV7-9 | . | . | TGTGCCAGCAGCTTAACAGGGACTGGAAACACCATATATTTT | CASSLTGTGNTIYF
TRBJ1-1 | TRBV15 | . | . | TGTGCCACCAGCAGTGGACGGCGGGAGGGGGTGAACACTGAAGCTTTCTTT | CATSSGRREGVNTEAFF
TRBJ2-5 | TRBV7-9 | . | TRBD2 | TGTGCCAGCAGCTTACTTACTAGCGGGACGCAGACCCAGTACTTC | CASSLLTSGTQTQYF
TRBJ1-5 | TRBV6-1 | . | . | TGTGCCAGCACTCCCGGGGACACAAGCAATCAGCCCCAGCATTTT | CASTPGDTSNQPQHF
TRBJ1-5 | TRBV5-5 | . | . | TGTGCCAGCAGCTTGGGGACAGCTTTTAATCAGCCCCAGCATTTT | CASSLGTAFNQPQHF
TRBJ1-6 | TRBV7-9 | . | . | TGTGCCAGCTCTGGGGGGGGGCAAAATTCACCCCTCCACTTT | CASSGGGQNSPLHF
TRBJ2-2 | TRBV19 | . | . | TGTGCCAGTAGCACGAGTCGGACCGGGGAGCTGTTTTTT | CASSTSRTGELFF
TRBJ1-5 | TRBV30 | . | TRBD1 | TGTGCCTGGAGCCGCGGACAGGGGGGGAATCAGCCCCAGCATTTT | CAWSRGQGGNQPQHF
TRBJ2-7 | TRBV28 | . | . | TGTGCCAGCAGTCTTGGGGACTGGACCTACGAGCAGTACTTC | CASSLGDWTYEQYF
TRBJ1-1 | TRBV5-1 | once | . | TGCGCCAGCAGCTCCGAGATGAACACTGAAGCTTTCTTT | CASSSEMNTEAFF
TRBJ2-1 | TRBV2 | . | TRBD2 | TGTGCCAGCAGTGAGCCGGGACTACCCTACAATGAGCAGTTCTTC | CASSEPGLPYNEQFF
TRBJ2-5 | TRBV4-2 | . | TRBD2 | TGTGCCAGCAGCCGTGATACGAGGACTAGCGGGAATGAGACCCAGTACTTC | CASSRDTRTSGNETQYF
TRBJ1-4 | TRBV30 | . | TRBD1 | TGTGCCTGGAGTGGACAGGGAGAGGCGGTTAATGAAAAACTGTTTTTT | CAWSGQGEAVNEKLFF
TRBJ2-1 | TRBV18 | once | . | TGTGCCAGCTCCGGGGGTTTCGGAGGGGACGGCATATGTTCCCAGTTCTTC | CASSGGFGGDGICSQFF
TRBJ2-3 | TRBV10-1 | . | . | TGCGCCAGCAGTGCCAGGGGAGGGATAGATACGCAGTATTTT | CASSARGGIDTQYF
TRBJ2-5 | TRBV5-1 | . | TRBD2 | TGCGCCAGCAGTTTCCCTCTAGCGGGGGGACCCCAAGAGACCCAGTACTTC | CASSFPLAGGPQETQYF
TRBJ2-1 | TRBV4-2 | . | TRBD1 | TGTGCCAGCAGCCAAAACAGGGGATCCTACAATGAGCAGTTCTTC | CASSQNRGSYNEQFF
TRBJ2-5 | TRBV9 | once | . | TGTGCCAGCAGCGTCCTATCAGGGGAAGAGACCCAGTACTTC | CASSVLSGEETQYF